This TCR beta chain came from a study of OX40 agonist ivuxolimab in advanced cancers. Germline V lookup: CDR1 MDHEN, CDR2 SYDVKM. Trimming removed 5 bases from V and 4 bases from J; junction bases left unmatched: 7. The CDR3 extends over 14 amino acids. The protocol was immunoSEQ multiplex PCR, while the TCRdb copy is restricted to in-frame clones and leaves out a portion. In the table there are 77,000 or so clones, roughly 78% of which are singletons. This clone was picked up one time. The sequence came from an adult with an advanced solid tumor such as melanoma, head and neck, liver or kidney cancer. The genes are TRBV28 and TRBJ1-2; 7 nucleotides agree with TRBD1. The input for sequencing was CD4+ or CD8+ T cells sorted from blood, taken in a trial of the OX40 agonist ivuxolimab. In DNA form, the CDR3 reads TGTGCCAGCAGTGAAACCGGGACAGTCTATGGCTACACCTTC. Translated: CASSETGTVYGYTF.